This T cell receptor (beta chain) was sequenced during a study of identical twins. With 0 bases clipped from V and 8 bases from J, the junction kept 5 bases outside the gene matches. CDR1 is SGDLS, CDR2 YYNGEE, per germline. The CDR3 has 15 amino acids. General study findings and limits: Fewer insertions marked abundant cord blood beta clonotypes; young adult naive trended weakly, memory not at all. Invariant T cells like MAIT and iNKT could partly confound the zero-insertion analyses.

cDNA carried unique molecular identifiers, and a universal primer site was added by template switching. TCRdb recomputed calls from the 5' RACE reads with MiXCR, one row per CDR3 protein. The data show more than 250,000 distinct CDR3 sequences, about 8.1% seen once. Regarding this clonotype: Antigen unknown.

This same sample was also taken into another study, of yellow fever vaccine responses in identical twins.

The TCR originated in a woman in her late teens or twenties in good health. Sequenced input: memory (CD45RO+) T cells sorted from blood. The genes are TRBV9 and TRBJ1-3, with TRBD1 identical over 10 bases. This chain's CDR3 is CASSVAGQGGDTIYF. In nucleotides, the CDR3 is TGTGCCAGCAGCGTAGCCGGACAGGGGGGGGACACCATATATTTT. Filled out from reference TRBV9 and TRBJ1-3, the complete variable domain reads DSGVTQTPKHLITATGQRVTLRCSPRSGDLSVYWYQQSLDQGLQFLIQYYNGEERAKGNILERFSAQQFPDLHSELNLSSLELGDSALYFCASSVAGQGGDTIYFGEGSWLTVV.